The 5 T cell receptor beta chains below were found in one sample sequenced in a study of blood T cell repertoires in COVID-19. Only in-frame clones appear in the TCRdb table, and some are missing; sequencing was by immunoSEQ multiplex PCR. Here the sample spans roughly 52,000 clones, about 88% being singletons. The sequenced material came from peripheral blood. These receptors came from a man between 60 and 70 years old with active COVID-19.

This chain uses TRBV5-4 with TRBJ2-7; 8 bases agree with TRBD2. The CDR3 runs to 17 residues. The trim removed 0 bases at V and 0 bases at J, leaving 8 bases unmatched. CDR1 SGHNT and CDR2 YYREEE come from the germline V gene (reference sequence). CDR3 amino acids: CASSLVLLADNSYEQYF. The CDR3 nucleotides are TGTGCCAGCAGCTTGGTCTTACTAGCGGACAACTCCTACGAGCAGTACTTC.

The V gene is TRBV11-2, the J gene TRBJ2-7; 7 positions match TRBD1. The V gene's germline CDR1 is SGHAT and CDR2 FQNNGV. CDR3 size: 18 residues. The junction had 12 bases not matched to a gene; V was cut back by 1 base and J by 0 bases. The CDR3 bases are TGTGCCAGCAGCTTAGTTAGGGCGATAGGGGACAGCTCCTACGAGCAGTACTTC. Translation gives CASSLVRAIGDSSYEQYF.

The CDR3: CTSSQPPDSGRPEQYF. CDR3 coding DNA: TGCACCAGCAGCCAACCCCCAGATAGCGGGAGACCCGAGCAGTACTTC. V is TRBV1 and J is TRBJ2-7; the table names TRBD2, a call not compared with the DNA. TRBV1 counts as a pseudogene. The CDR3 is 16 residues long.

This sequence joins TRBV14 and TRBJ2-1; 12 nucleotides align to TRBD2. V gave up 4 bases and J gave up 4 bases; unmatched junction bases: 14. Germline V CDR1 and CDR2: SGHDN, FVKESK. The CDR3 loop spans 19 amino acids. CDR3 region: CASSRGLAGSGLEYNEQFF. The CDR3 nucleotides read TGTGCCAGCAGCCGTGGACTAGCGGGATCGGGGCTGGAGTACAATGAGCAGTTCTTC.

V is TRBV5-1 and J is TRBJ2-3, with 9 bases fitting TRBD2. Looked up from germline, CDR1 is SGHRS and CDR2 is YFSETQ. V was pared by 7 bases and J by 3 bases, with 12 bases of the junction left unmatched. The CDR3 totals 16 residues. CDR3 loop: CASCSGRPGSTDTQYF. For the CDR3, the DNA is TGCGCCAGCTGTAGCGGGAGACCCGGGTCAACAGATACGCAGTATTTT. The whole variable domain, filled in from reference TRBV5-1 and TRBJ2-3, reads KAGVTQTPRYLIKTRGQQVTLSCSPISGHRSVSWYQQTPGQGLQFLFEYFSETQRNKGNFPGRFSGRQFSNSRSEMNVSTLELGDSALYLCASCSGRPGSTDTQYFGPGTRLTVL.